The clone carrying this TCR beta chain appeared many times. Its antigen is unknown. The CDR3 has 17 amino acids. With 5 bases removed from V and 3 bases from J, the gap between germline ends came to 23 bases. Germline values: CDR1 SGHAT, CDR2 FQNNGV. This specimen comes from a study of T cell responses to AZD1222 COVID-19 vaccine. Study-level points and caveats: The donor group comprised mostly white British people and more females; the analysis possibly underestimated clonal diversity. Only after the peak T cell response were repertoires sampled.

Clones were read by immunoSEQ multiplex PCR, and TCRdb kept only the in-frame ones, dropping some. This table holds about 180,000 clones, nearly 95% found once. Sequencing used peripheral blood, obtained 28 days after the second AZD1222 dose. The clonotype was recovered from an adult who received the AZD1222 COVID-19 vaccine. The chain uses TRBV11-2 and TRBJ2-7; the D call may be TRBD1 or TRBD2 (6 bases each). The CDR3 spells CASSPVGGGRNDYEQYF. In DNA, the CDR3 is TGTGCCAGCAGCCCAGTAGGAGGGGGGAGAAACGACTACGAGCAGTACTTC.